This T cell receptor beta chain came from a study of cytomegalovirus exposure and HLA in healthy donors. In the PCR, 60 Vbeta and 13 Jbeta primers were used. Method: immunoSEQ multiplex PCR; TCRdb's copy keeps in-frame clones and lacks some. Of around 110,000 clones in the sample, approximately 70% were seen once. Trimming removed 2 bases at V and 14 bases at J, with 16 bases between. This CDR3 has 13 residues. Germline loops: CDR1 SEHNR, CDR2 FQNEAQ (reference sequence). This clone was counted a few times. The receptor was isolated from a woman aged 40 to 50 in good health and CMV-seropositive. What was sequenced was PBMCs. The rearrangement joins TRBV7-9 to TRBJ2-1; D possibly corresponds to TRBD2 (5 bases). The CDR3 sequence is CASSLIERRFEFF. Written as DNA, the CDR3 is TGTGCCAGCAGCTTAATCGAGAGGAGGTTCGAGTTCTTC.